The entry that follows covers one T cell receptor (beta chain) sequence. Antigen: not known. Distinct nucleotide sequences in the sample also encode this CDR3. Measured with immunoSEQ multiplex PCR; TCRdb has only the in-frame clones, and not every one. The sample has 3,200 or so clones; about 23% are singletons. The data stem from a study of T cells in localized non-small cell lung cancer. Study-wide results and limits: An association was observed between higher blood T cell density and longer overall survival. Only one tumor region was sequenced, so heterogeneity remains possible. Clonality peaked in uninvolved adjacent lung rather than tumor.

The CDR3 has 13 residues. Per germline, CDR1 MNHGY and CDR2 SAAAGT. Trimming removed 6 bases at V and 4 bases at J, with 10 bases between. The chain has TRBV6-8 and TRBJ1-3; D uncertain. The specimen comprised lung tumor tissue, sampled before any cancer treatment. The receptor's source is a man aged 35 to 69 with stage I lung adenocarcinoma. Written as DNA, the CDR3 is TGTGCCAGCAGACCAGGCTCAGGAAACACCATATATTTT. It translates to CASRPGSGNTIYF.